This T cell receptor beta chain was recovered during a study of cytomegalovirus exposure and HLA in healthy donors. Points on this clone: The antigen remains unidentified.

Broader study findings: Cytomegalovirus association was assigned to about 180 TCR beta chains. Productive rates of about 87% or about 30% were seen for most TCR beta V segments in an earlier analysis. The later analysis indicated that the majority of CMV-associated TCR beta chains appeared HLA-restricted. Reportedly, TCR beta sequences accurately predicted HLA-A and HLA-B alleles in most subjects.

PCR was performed using 60 Vbeta and 13 Jbeta primers. TCRdb keeps only in-frame clones here, not all; method: immunoSEQ multiplex PCR. The table for this sample gives roughly 110,000 clones. This receptor was identified in a young man in good health and CMV-seronegative. The sequenced sample was PBMCs.

CDR3 in DNA: TGTGCCAGTACCGAGGACCTAGCTTATCCTGGCTACACCTTC. Its translation: CASTEDLAYPGYTF. This chain uses TRBV19 with TRBJ1-2, with D uncertain. Per germline, CDR1 LNHDA and CDR2 SQIVND (reference sequence). CDR3 length: 14 residues. Trimming left V 7 bases short and J 7 bases short, with 19 bases between. Based on the CDR3 plus reference TRBV19 and TRBJ1-2, the full variable domain is DGGITQSPKYLFRKEGQNVTLSCEQNLNHDAMYWYRQDPGQGLRLIYYSQIVNDFQKGDIAEGYSVSREKKESFPLTVTSAQKNPTAFYLCASTEDLAYPGYTFGSGTRLTVV.